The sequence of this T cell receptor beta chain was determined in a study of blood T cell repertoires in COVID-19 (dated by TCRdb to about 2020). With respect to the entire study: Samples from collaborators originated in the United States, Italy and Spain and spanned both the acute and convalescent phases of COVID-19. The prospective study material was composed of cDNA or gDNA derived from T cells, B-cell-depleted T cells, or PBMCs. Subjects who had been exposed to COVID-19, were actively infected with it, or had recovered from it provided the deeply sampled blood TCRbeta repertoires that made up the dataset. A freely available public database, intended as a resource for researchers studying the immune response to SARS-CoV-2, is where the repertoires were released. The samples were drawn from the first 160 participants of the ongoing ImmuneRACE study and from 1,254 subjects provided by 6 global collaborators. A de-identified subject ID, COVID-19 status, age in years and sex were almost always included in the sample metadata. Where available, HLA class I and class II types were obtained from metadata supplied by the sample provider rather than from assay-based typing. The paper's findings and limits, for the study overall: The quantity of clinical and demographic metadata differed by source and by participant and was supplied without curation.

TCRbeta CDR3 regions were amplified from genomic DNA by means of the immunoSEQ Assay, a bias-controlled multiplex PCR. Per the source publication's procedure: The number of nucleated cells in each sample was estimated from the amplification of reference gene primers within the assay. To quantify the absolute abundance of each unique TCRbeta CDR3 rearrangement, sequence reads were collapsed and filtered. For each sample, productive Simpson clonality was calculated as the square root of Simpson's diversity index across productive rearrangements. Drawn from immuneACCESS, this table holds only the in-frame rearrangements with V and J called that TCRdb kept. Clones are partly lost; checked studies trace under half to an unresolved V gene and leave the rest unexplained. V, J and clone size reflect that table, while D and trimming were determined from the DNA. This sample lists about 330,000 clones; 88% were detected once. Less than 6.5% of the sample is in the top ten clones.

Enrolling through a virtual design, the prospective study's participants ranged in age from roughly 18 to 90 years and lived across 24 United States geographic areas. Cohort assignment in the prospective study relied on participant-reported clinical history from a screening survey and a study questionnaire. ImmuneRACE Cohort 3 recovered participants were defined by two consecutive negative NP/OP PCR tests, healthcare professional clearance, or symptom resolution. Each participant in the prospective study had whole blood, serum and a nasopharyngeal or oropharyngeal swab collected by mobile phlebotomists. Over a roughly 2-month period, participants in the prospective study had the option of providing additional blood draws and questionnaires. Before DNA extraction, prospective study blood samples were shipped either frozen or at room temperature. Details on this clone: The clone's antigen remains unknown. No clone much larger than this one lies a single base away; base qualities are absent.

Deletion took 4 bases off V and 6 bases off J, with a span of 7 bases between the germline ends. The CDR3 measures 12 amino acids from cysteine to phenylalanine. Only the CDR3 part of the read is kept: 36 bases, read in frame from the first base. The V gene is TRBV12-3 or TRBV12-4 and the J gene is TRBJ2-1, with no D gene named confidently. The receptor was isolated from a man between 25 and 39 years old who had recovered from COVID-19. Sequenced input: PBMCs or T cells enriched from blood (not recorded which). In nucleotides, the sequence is TGTGCCAGCAGTTGGGCTGCCAATGAGCAGTTCTTC. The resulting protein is CASSWAANEQFF.